Listed here is a single T cell receptor beta chain. The data originate from a study of Ad26.COV2.S vaccination and SARS-CoV-2 variants. The wider study: Enrollment placed the donor in the COV1001 Ad26.COV2.S trial arm. Intramuscularly, Ad26.COV2.S was given either once or twice, 56 days apart.

The repertoire was sequenced with immunoSEQ multiplex PCR; TCRdb's copy has only in-frame clones and lacks some. The profile shows 410,000 or so clones, about nine tenths of them singletons. The CDR3 loop spans 15 amino acids. Trimming shortened V by 4 bases and J by 7 bases, and 14 bases separated the two germline ends. CDR1 is LNHDA and CDR2 is SQIVND in the germline V gene (reference sequence). Sample treatment: some 20 received Ad26.COV2.S at low or high dose, single or two shots; roughly 5 received placebo; per-sample allocation not given. Day 63 following the first vaccine or placebo injection was when the samples were taken. Vaccination used an Ad26 vector expressing Wuhan-strain SARS-CoV-2 spike.

The sequencing used peripheral blood, collected in a trial of Ad26.COV2.S vaccine versus placebo. The rearrangement uses TRBV19 and TRBJ1-6; maybe TRBD1 (5 bases). The receptor was derived from a person between 18 and 59 years old who received the Ad26.COV2.S COVID-19 vaccine or a placebo. The CDR3 sequence: CASSTAGTWNSPLHF. The CDR3 DNA is TGTGCCAGTAGTACGGCCGGGACCTGGAATTCACCCCTCCACTTT.